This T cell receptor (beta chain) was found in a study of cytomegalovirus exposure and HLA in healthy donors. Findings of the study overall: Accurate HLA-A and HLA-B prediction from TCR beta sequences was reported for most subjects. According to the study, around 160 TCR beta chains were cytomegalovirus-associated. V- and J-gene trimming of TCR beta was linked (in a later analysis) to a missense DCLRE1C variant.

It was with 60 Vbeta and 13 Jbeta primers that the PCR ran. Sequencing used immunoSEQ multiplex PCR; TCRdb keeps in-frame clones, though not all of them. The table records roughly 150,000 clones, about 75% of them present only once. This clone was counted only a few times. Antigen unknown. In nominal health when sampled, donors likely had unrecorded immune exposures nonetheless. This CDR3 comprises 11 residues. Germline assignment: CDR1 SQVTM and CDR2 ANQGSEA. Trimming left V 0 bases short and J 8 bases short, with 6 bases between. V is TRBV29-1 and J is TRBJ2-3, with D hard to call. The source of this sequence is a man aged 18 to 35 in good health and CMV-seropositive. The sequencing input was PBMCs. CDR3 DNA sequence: TGCAGCGTTGAAGAACCGGGTACGCAGTATTTT. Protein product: CSVEEPGTQYF.